The T cell receptor beta chain described here comes from a study of blood T cell repertoires in COVID-19. Across the study: COVID-19 samples collected from the United States, Italy and Spain covered acute and convalescent phases.

In the source study's methods: Amplification with reference gene primers provided the estimates of nucleated cell counts. The repertoire was sequenced with immunoSEQ multiplex PCR; TCRdb's copy has only in-frame clones and lacks some. V, J and clone size derive from that table, while D and trimming were established from the DNA sequence. The data hold about 270,000 clones, with 75% to 90% observed a single time. Grouping used clinical history reported by participants in a survey and questionnaire. This receptor was obtained from a woman aged 25 to 45 with acute COVID-19. Input material: PBMCs or T cells enriched from blood (not recorded which).

This CDR3 is CASSAGQGTEAFF. CDR3 DNA sequence: TGTGCCAGCAGCGCCGGACAGGGCACTGAAGCTTTCTTT. V usage is TRBV13 and J usage is TRBJ1-1; 8 bases are shared with TRBD1. CDR3 length: 13 amino acids. Germline trimming cut 5 bases from V and 4 bases from J; bases unmatched to any gene: 3. Per the germline V gene, CDR1 is PRHDT and CDR2 is FYEKMQ (reference sequence).